Described below is a single T cell receptor (beta chain) sequence and its context. Its specificity is not known. Assay used: immunoSEQ multiplex PCR; TCRdb lists only in-frame clones, some missing. The sample includes about 80,000 clones, 65% to 90% of them seen just once. This sample was taken from a study of OX40 agonist ivuxolimab in advanced cancers. Study-level results: Averaged across samples, CD8+ T cells carried more expanded clones than CD4+ did. Those patients achieving a partial response at 0.1-3.0 mg/kg showed among the lowest clonal expansion.

Germline CDR1 and CDR2: SGHAT and FQNNGV. CDR3 length equals 14 residues. Deletions cut 1 base from V and 6 bases from J, with 10 bases between. The rearrangement links TRBV11-2 to TRBJ1-5; D may be TRBD1 (5 bases). The input for sequencing was CD4+ or CD8+ T cells sorted from blood, taken in a trial of the OX40 agonist ivuxolimab. This TCR was sampled from an adult with an advanced solid tumor such as melanoma, head and neck, liver or kidney cancer. Here the CDR3 reads CASSLGGVGQPQHF. The DNA of the CDR3 is TGTGCCAGCAGCTTAGGGGGGGTGGGTCAGCCCCAGCATTTT.